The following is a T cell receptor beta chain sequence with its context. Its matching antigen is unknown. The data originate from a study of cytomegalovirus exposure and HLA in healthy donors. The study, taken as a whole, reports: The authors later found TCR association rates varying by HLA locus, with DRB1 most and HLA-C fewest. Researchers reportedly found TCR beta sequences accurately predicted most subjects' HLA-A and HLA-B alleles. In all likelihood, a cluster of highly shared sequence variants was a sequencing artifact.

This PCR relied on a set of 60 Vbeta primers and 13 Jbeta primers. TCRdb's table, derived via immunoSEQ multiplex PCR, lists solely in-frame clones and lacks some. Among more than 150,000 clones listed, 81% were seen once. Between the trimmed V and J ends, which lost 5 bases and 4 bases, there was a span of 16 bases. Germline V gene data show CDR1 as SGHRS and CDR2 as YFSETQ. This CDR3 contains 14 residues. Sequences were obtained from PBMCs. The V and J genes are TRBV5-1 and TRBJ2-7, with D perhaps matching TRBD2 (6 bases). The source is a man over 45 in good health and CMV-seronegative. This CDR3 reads CASRLGGTGYEQYF. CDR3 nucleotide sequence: TGCGCCAGCAGACTCGGAGGGACCGGTTACGAGCAGTACTTC.